Reported below is one T cell receptor (beta chain). This receptor's antigen is unknown. Base qualities are missing; no much larger clone stands one base away. The source of the sample is a study of cytomegalovirus exposure and HLA in healthy donors listed by TCRdb under 2017. About the investigation overall: In an earlier analysis of 550 to 750 of the donors, 276 Gb of sequence data and 90 million to 120 million unique TCR beta sequences from 180 million or so T cells were reported. An early release that covered 640 HLA-typed donors contained about 300 gigabases of sequencing data and approximately 85 million unique TCR sequences. Of the approximately 370 genotyped donors, roughly 76% were placed in the genetic ancestry cluster associated with self-reported Caucasian donors. The aim of the study was to test whether cataloging public T cell receptors could identify signatures of past pathogen exposure. The study used immunosequencing to profile the T cell repertoires of 670 or so subjects and linked those repertoires to cytomegalovirus serostatus. Besides the first cohort of more than 650 subjects, a separate validation cohort made up of roughly 130 different subjects was used. To predict cytomegalovirus infection status, the study brought together high-throughput TCR immunosequencing, statistical association of individual TCRs with disease status, and machine learning. In a later analysis, previously published TCR beta repertoires from some 640 donors were re-analyzed and high-resolution HLA genotyping was added so that TCR occurrence patterns could be studied. Rather than drawing on any new phenotypic data, the later analysis identified candidate immune exposures from TCR beta sequences and the way those sequences occurred across donors. To decide whether each TCR beta V gene segment behaved as functional or pseudogenic, an earlier analysis of fewer than 750 of the donors relied on high-throughput TCR beta sequencing. Donor age, sex, ethnicity and CMV serostatus were compiled together with the repertoire data. Genome-wide SNP genotypes for about three fifths of the roughly 670 donors were used in a later genetic analysis, which treated that subset as a discovery cohort. All discovery cohort repertoires had been generated on a single sequencing platform. HLA typing covered class I and class II loci at four-digit resolution. Typing coverage differed by locus: A, B, C, DRB1 and DQB1 were typed in about 629-640 donors, DQA1 in around 500, DPA1 in 600 to 610, and DPB1 in about 450. Roughly 5 DR-DQ haplotypes were handled as single units for association and clustering, since linkage in the cohort was strong. On average, over 200,000 unique TCR beta nucleotide sequences were sequenced per donor among a few hundred genotyped donors of the cohort, with around 19% of those sequences being non-productive.

Summary of the overall study and its limitations: Immune exposure information for the cohort was limited to CMV serostatus. When HLA alleles, especially DR and DQ, strongly co-occurred, attributing TCR associations to individual alleles was difficult. In a later analysis, HLA-associated TCR beta chains showed more clonal expansion and lower generation probabilities than non-associated chains that were equally common. According to a later analysis, most CMV-associated TCR beta chains appeared to be HLA-restricted, and the HLA associations seemed to be driven largely by CMV exposure. Roughly uniform sequencing depth across donors was assumed in presence/absence analyses, although this assumption may not hold. In a later analysis, TCR association rates were found to vary across HLA loci, with the most associated TCRs seen for DRB1 alleles and the fewest for HLA-C alleles. Because HLA typing was missing for some donors at each locus, association tests included only the typed subset. In vitro tests confirmed that a few of the cytomegalovirus-associated TCR beta chains recognize cytomegalovirus antigens. A later analysis associated around 16,000 TCR beta sequences with specific HLA alleles at a false discovery rate of 0.05. The study listed 164 TCR beta chains as associated with cytomegalovirus. Because the 87-base-pair reads could not distinguish some IMGT-functional V segments, including TRBV6-2 and TRBV6-3, those segments were excluded. According to a later genetic analysis, donors in an Asian-associated ancestry cluster had fewer N-insertions in productive TCRs than the approximately 610-donor mean. A further reported finding was that TCR beta sequences accurately predicted the HLA-A and HLA-B alleles for most subjects in the first cohort. The sequencing pipeline was judged likely to have produced a cluster of highly shared sequence variants as a technical artifact. An earlier analysis of 450 to 750 of the donors showed that most TCR beta V segments appeared in productive rearrangements either about 87% or about 30% of the time, which broadly matched IMGT annotations. Across donors, most TCR sequences were observed very rarely, whereas some public TCRs were present in many individuals. A later genetic analysis associated a missense DCLRE1C variant with V-gene and J-gene trimming of TCR beta chains, and an independent cohort replicated the association. According to a later analysis, parvovirus B19, influenza, CMV and Epstein-Barr virus appeared linked to several top co-occurrence clusters. The cohort was sequenced for TCR beta chains only, and without alpha or paired-chain data the features that could be detected were limited. The classifier was reported to diagnose cytomegalovirus status with high specificity and sensitivity in both the original and validation cohorts. Because counts were too low, around 18 rarely observed V segments, including chromosome 9 orphons, were left out of the earlier analysis of some 640 of the donors. The authors suggested that the approach could potentially be extended to other disease states and immunological phenotypes. Linkage disequilibrium might explain the correlated functional status among segregating V segments, but an unknown experimental factor could not be excluded.

Receptors were amplified or captured by the immunoSEQ multiplex PCR assay. A mixture of 60 forward primers for TCR Vbeta segments and 13 reverse primers for TCR Jbeta segments was used in the multiplex PCR. The CDR3 region of rearranged TCR beta genes was amplified from genomic DNA by a multiplex PCR assay. Amplified TCR beta libraries were sequenced as 87-base-pair reads on the Illumina HiSeq System. The study's own analysis went as follows. In a later analysis, tens of millions of unique TCR beta chains were counted across the 500 to 850 repertoires, and about 10 million of these chains were shared by at least two donors. A nearest-neighbor algorithm error-corrected the raw reads and collapsed the reads into unique sequences, merging closely related sequences to remove PCR and sequencing errors. Alignment of CDR3 sequences to IMGT reference sequences was used to assign V, D and J gene segments. For a sequence to be retained, a match of at least six nucleotides was required to both a V gene segment and a J gene segment. A rearrangement was called productive if the CDR3 had no stop codons and remained in frame with V and J, and every other rearrangement was called non-productive. Following IMGT convention, CDR3 was defined as the stretch from the second conserved V-encoded cysteine up to the conserved J-encoded phenylalanine. The earlier analysis of 450 to 750 of the donors excluded any sequence lacking an unambiguous match to a single V gene segment. An earlier analysis of 587 of the donors called V segments functional above 56.7% productive rearrangements and segregating when the between-donor standard deviation exceeded 5%. A statistical classification framework was built to diagnose cytomegalovirus status from the catalog of TCR beta chain sequences. A later analysis assigned V and J genes by comparing TCR nucleotide sequences with IMGT/GENE-DB human TR gene sequences. Using the TCRdist pipeline, a later analysis assigned CDR3 sequences along with most-parsimonious VDJ recombination scenarios. A later analysis defined each TCR beta chain by its CDR3 amino acid sequence plus V-gene family, and excluded reads lacking a unique V-gene family. To address suspected cross-contamination and a sequencing artifact, a later analysis removed approximately 600 highly shared, low-generation-probability nucleotide sequences. In a later analysis, a clonal expansion index was calculated for each public chain from normalized within-repertoire ranks of inferred template counts. In a later analysis, generation probabilities were computed using a VDJ recombination model fitted to out-of-frame rearrangements, and the results were checked against IGoR. Hypergeometric tests were used in a later analysis to score TCR-TCR, TCR-HLA and TCR-CMV co-occurrence, with a repertoire-size bias correction applied to the TCR pairs. In a later analysis, false discovery rates were estimated by permuting HLA or CMV assignments 20 times. In a later analysis, co-occurring TCRs were grouped using DBSCAN, with TCRdist sequence similarity added in when clustering inside HLA-allele-positive subsets. Repertoires with fewer than 30,000 or more than 120,000 public chains were left out of co-occurrence clustering, as were about 5 repertoires with anomalous nucleotide sharing. Held by TCRdb, this immuneACCESS table contains in-frame sequences only and omits some clones. Under half of the omission traces to an unresolved V gene where checked; the cause of the rest is unknown. V and J calls and clone size are those listed in that table; D and trimming were worked out from the DNA. The table for this sample lists some 90,000 clones; 76% of them were counted only once. The top ten clones comprise around 2.8% of the sample.

The CDR3 measures 15 amino acids from cysteine to phenylalanine. Of all the DNA, just the CDR3 is kept, 45 bases in frame from base 1. The germline V end is reduced by 1 base and the J end by 5 bases; junction bases left unmatched: 3. The germline V gene supplies CDR1 ENHRY and CDR2 SYGVKD. The cohort comprised more than 550 healthy bone marrow donors. At the time of sampling, every cohort member was nominally healthy, though immune exposures that went unrecorded were likely present. The donor tested CMV seronegative, placing the donor among the roughly 340 seronegative members of the cohort. Each donor provided a peripheral blood sample, and peripheral blood mononuclear cells were used for TCR beta sequencing. The Qiagen DNeasy Blood Extraction Kit was used to extract genomic DNA from the blood cell samples.

Sequenced sample: PBMCs. This TCR was sampled from a man aged 35 to 55 in good health and CMV-seronegative. The chain is assembled from TRBV10-3 and TRBJ1-5, with 9 junctional bases fitting TRBD1. The DNA sequence is given as TGTGCCATCAGTGAGTTGGGACAGGGAGATCAGCCCCAGCATTTT. Its protein product is CAISELGQGDQPQHF.